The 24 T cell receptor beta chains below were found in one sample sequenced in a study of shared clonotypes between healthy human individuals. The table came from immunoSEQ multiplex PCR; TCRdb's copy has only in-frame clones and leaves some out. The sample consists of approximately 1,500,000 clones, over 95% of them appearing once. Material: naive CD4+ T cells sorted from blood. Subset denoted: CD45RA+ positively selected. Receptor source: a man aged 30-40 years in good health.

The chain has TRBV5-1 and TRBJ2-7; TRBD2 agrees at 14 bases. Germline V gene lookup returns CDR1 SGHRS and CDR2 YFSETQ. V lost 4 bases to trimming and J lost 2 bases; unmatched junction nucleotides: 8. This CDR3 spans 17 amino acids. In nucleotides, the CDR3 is TGCGCCAGCAGCCTGGGACTAGCGGGAGAAGGGGCCTACGAGCAGTACTTC. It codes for CASSLGLAGEGAYEQYF.

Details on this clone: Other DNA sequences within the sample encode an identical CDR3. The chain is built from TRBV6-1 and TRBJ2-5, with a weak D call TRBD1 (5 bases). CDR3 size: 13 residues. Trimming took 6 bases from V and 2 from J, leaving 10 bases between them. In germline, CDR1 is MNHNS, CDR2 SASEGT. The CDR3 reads CASSDRGQETQYF. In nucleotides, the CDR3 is TGTGCCAGCAGCGATAGGGGTCAAGAGACCCAGTACTTC.

CDR3 in DNA: TGTGCCAGCAGTGAAAACACCGGGGAGCTGTTTTTT. Residues: CASSENTGELFF. J is TRBJ2-2 and V is TRBV6-1; D gene ambiguous. CDR1 is MNHNS, CDR2 SASEGT, per germline. The CDR3 runs to 12 residues. The ends were cut back, 2 bases at V and 2 bases at J, with 0 bases in the middle.

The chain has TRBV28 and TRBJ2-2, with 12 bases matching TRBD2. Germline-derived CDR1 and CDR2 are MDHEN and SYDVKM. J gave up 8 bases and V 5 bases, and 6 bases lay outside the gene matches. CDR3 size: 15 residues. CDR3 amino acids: CASSEGLAGLGELFF. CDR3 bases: TGTGCCAGCAGTGAGGGACTAGCGGGCCTAGGGGAGCTGTTTTTT.

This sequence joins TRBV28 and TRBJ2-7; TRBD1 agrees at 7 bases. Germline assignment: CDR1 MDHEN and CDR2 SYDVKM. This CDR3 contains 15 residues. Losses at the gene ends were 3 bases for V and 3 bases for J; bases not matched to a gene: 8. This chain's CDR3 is CASSFLRDSIYEQYF. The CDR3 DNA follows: TGTGCCAGCAGTTTCCTCCGGGACAGTATCTACGAGCAGTACTTC.

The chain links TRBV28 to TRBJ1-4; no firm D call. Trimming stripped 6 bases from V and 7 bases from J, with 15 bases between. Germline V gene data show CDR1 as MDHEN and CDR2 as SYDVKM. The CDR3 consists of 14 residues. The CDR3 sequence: CASSPPLIGEKLFF. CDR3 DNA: TGTGCCAGCAGCCCCCCCCTCATCGGTGAAAAACTGTTTTTT.

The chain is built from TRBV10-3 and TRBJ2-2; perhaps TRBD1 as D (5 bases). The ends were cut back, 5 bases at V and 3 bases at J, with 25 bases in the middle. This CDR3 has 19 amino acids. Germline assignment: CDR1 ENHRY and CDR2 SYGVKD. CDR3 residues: CAISYTPKGRVRDTGELFF. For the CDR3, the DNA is TGTGCCATCAGTTACACCCCCAAGGGCAGGGTACGAGACACCGGGGAGCTGTTTTTT.

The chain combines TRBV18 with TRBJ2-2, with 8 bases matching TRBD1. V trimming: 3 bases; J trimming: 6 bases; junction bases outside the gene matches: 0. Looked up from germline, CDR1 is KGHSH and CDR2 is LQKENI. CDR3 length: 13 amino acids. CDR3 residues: CASSPGQAGELFF. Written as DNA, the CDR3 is TGTGCCAGCTCACCGGGACAGGCCGGGGAGCTGTTTTTT.

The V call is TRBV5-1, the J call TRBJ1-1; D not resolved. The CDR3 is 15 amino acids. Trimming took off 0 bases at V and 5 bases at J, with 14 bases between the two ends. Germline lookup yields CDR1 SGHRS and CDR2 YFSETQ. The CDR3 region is CASSLGWGDRTEAFF. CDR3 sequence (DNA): TGCGCCAGCAGCTTGGGCTGGGGAGATAGAACTGAAGCTTTCTTT.

The CDR3 DNA is TGCGCCAGCAGCACAGGGACCACCGGTTGGACTGAAGCTTTCTTT. Amino acid sequence: CASSTGTTGWTEAFF. The rearrangement uses TRBV5-1 and TRBJ1-1; tentatively, D is TRBD1 (6 bases). This CDR3 has 15 residues. Looked up from germline, CDR1 is SGHRS and CDR2 is YFSETQ. V was shortened by 4 bases and J by 5 bases, with 18 bases between the two germline ends.

The CDR3 is CASSLGLAGVFGELFF. In DNA form, the CDR3 reads TGTGCCAGCAGCCTGGGACTAGCGGGAGTTTTCGGGGAGCTGTTTTTT. The rearrangement joins TRBV5-4 to TRBJ2-2; TRBD2 agrees at 14 bases. V lost 4 bases to trimming and J lost 7 bases; unmatched junction nucleotides: 6. Germline lookup yields CDR1 SGHNT and CDR2 YYREEE (reference sequence). This CDR3 has 16 amino acids. Complete variable domain (other parts from reference TRBV5-4 and TRBJ2-2): ETGVTQSPTHLIKTRGQQVTLRCSSQSGHNTVSWYQQALGQGPQFIFQYYREEENGRGNFPPRFSGLQFPNYSSELNVNALELDDSALYLCASSLGLAGVFGELFFGEGSRLTVL.

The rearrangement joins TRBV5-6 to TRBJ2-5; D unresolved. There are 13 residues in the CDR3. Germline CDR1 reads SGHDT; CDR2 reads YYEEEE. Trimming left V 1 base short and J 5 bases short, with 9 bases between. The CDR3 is CASSLSVGETQYF. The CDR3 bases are TGTGCCAGCAGCTTGTCCGTGGGGGAGACCCAGTACTTC.

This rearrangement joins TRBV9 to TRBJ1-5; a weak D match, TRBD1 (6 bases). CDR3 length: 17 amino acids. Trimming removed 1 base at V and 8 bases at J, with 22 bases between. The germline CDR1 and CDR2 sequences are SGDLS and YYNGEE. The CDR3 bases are TGTGCCAGCAGCGTAAATCCCCATAGAGGGGGGCGTAAGCCCCAGCATTTT. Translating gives CASSVNPHRGGRKPQHF.

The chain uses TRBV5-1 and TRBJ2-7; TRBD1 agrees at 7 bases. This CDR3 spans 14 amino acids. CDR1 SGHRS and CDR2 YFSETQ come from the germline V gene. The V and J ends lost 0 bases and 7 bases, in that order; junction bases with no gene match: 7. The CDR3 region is CASSLGGGSAEQYF. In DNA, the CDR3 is TGCGCCAGCAGCTTGGGAGGGGGCTCGGCTGAGCAGTACTTC.

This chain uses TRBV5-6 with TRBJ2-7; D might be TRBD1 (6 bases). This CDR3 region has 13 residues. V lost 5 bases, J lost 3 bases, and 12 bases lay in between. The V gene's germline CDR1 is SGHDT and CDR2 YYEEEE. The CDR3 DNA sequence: TGTGCCAGCAGGAGGGTAGGGGGCTACGAGCAGTACTTC. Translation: CASRRVGGYEQYF.

This chain's CDR3 is CASSLRQVRETQYF. CDR3 sequence (DNA): TGTGCCAGCAGCCTCCGACAGGTTCGAGAGACCCAGTACTTC. This chain uses TRBV11-2 with TRBJ2-5, with D perhaps TRBD1 (6 bases). Trimming left V 5 bases short and J 4 bases short, with 14 bases between. The CDR3 totals 14 residues. Germline V gene sequence: CDR1 SGHAT, CDR2 FQNNGV.

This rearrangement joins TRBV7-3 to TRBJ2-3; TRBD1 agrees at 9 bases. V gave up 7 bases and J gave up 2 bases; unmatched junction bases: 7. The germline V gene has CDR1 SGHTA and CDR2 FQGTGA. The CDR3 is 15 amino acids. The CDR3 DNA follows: TGTGCCAGCACCCTACAGGGGGCTCCCACAGATACGCAGTATTTT. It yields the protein CASTLQGAPTDTQYF.

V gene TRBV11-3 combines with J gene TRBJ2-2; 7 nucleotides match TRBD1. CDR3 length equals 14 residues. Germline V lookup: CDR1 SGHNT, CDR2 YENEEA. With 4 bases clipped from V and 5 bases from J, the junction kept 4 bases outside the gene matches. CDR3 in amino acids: CASSSHRGTGELFF. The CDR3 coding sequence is TGTGCCAGCAGCTCTCACAGGGGTACCGGGGAGCTGTTTTTT.

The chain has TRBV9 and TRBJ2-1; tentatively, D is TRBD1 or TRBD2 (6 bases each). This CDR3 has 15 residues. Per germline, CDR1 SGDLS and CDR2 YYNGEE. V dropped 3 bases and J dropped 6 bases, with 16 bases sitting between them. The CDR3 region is CASSAGTLGSNEQFF. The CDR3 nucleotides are TGTGCCAGCAGCGCGGGGACACTCGGGAGCAATGAGCAGTTCTTC.

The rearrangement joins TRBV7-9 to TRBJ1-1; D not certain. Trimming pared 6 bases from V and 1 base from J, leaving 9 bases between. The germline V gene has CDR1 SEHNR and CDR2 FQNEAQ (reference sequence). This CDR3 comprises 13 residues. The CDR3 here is CASSYSPNTEAFF. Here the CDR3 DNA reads TGTGCCAGCAGTTACAGCCCGAACACTGAAGCTTTCTTT.

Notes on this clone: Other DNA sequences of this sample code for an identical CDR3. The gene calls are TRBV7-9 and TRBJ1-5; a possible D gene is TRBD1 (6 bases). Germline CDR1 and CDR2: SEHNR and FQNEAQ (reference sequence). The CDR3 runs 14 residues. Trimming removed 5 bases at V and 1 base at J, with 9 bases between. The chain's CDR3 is CASSRTGSNQPQHF. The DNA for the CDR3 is TGTGCCAGCAGCCGAACAGGGAGCAATCAGCCCCAGCATTTT.

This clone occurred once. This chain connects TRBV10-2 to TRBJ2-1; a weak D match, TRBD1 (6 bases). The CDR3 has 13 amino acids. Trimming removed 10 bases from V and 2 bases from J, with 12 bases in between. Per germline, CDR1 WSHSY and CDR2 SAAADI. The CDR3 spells CATYRDPYNEQFF. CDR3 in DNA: TGCGCCACTTACAGGGATCCCTACAATGAGCAGTTCTTC.

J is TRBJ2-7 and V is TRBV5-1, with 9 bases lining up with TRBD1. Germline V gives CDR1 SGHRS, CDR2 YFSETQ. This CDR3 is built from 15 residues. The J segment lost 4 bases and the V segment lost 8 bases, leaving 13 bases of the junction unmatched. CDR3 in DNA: TGCGCCAGTCGGGAGAGGGGACAGGGCTTGTACGAGCAGTACTTC. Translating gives CASRERGQGLYEQYF.

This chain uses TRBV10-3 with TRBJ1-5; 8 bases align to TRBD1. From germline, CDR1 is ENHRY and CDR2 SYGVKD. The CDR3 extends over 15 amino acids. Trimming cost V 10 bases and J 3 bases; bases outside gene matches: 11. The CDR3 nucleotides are TGTGCCACCAGAGGACAGGGAGACAACAATCAGCCCCAGCATTTT. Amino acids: CATRGQGDNNQPQHF.